This TCR beta chain was obtained from a study of blood T cells in healthy people across ages. This clonotype was observed a handful of times. Its antigen is not known. Germline CDR1 reads KGHSH; CDR2 reads LQKENI. This CDR3 contains 15 residues. The V and J ends lost 3 bases and 4 bases respectively, with 14 bases between them. It was with a sample-barcoded 5' primer and a J-beta primer mix that a second PCR of roughly 6 to 12 cycles was run. Tagging of each cDNA molecule was performed by a template-switch adaptor with 12 random nucleotides. Every sample gave at least 2.5 million paired-end reads containing CDR3. From the 5' RACE reads, TCRdb called clonotypes with MiXCR, one entry per CDR3 protein. Counted here are about 1,500,000 distinct CDR3 sequences, roughly 27% occurring once; the ten biggest clones make up about 7.7%. Study observations and caveats: Donor CMV status, an unknown factor, possibly confounded changes in expanded clonotypes.

This sequence joins TRBV18 and TRBJ2-3; D might be TRBD2 (5 bases). The TCR was taken from a woman aged 25 to 39 in good health. Sequencing was done on a sample of blood. In DNA form, the CDR3 reads TGTGCCAGCTCACCGCGGGCCGCCCCCGCAGATACGCAGTATTTT. This sequence encodes CASSPRAAPADTQYF.